This T cell receptor beta chain appears in the sequencing data of a study of Graves' ophthalmopathy and Graves' hyperthyroidism. This clonotype was found many times. Its cognate antigen is unknown. This CDR3 has 16 amino acids. V shed 2 bases and J shed 4 bases, with 18 bases lying between them. Germline loops: CDR1 MGHDK, CDR2 SYGVNS. Study-level findings and limits: Ophthalmopathy progression cases were predicted by the model with 70.59% sensitivity and approximately 76% specificity. In blood, most expanded thyroid clonotypes above 0.001 frequency were also detected.

Amplification of the TCR beta CDR3 regions used RNA transcripts (as template). Second-round multiplex PCR came after a first-round RT-PCR that employed HTBI primers. One entry per CDR3 protein results from TCRdb running MiXCR on the multiplex PCR reads. The top ten hold roughly 3% of the sample, which has hundreds of thousands of distinct CDR3 sequences, approximately 21% seen once. Sequencing input: peripheral blood. The chain couples TRBV25-1 to TRBJ2-7; either TRBD1 or TRBD2 may supply D (5 bases each). The sequence came from a young woman with stable Graves' hyperthyroidism. CDR3 coding DNA: TGTGCCAGCAGTGAACGGGGCACGCTAGGAGTGTACGAGCAGTACTTC. It encodes CASSERGTLGVYEQYF.